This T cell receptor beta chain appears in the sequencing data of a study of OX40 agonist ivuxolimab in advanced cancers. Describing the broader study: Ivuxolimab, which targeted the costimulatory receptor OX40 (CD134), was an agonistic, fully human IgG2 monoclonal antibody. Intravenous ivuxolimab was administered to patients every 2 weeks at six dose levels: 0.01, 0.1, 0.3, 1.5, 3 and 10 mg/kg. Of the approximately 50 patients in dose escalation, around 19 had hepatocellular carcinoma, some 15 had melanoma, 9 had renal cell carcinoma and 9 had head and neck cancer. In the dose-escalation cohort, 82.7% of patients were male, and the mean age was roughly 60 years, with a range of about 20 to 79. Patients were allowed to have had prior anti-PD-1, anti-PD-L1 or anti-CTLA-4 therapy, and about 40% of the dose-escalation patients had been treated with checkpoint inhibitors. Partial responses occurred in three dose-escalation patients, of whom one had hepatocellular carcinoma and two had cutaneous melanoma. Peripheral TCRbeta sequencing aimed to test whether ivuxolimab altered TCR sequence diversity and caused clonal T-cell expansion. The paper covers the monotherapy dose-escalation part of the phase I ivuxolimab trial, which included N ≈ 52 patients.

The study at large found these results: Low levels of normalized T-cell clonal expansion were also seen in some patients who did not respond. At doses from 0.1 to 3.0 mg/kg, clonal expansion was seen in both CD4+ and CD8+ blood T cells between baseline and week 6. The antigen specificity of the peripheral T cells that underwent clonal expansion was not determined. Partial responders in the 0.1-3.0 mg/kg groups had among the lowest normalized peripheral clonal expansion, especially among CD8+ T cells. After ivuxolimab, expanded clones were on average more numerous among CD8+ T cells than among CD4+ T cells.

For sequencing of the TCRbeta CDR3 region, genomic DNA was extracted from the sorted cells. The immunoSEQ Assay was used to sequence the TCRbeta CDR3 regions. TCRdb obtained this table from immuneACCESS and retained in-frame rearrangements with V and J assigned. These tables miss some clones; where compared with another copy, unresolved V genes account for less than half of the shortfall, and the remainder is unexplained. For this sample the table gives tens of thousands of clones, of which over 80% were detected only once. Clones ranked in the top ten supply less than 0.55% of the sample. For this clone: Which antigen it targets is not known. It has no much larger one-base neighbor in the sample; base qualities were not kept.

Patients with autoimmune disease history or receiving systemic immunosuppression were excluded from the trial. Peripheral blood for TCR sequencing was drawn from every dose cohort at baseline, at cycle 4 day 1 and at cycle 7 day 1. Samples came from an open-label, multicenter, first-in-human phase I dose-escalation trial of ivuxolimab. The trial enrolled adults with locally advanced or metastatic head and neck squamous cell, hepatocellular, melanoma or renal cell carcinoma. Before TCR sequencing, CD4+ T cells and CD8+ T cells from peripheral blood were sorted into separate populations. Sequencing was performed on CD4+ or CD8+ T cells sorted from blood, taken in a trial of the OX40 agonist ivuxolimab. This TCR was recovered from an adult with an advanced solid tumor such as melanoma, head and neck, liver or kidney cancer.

CDR3 region: CASSQAPQDRAQPQHF. The DNA reads TGCGCCAGCAGCCAAGCACCGCAAGACAGGGCTCAGCCCCAGCATTTT. The chain is assembled from TRBV4-1 and TRBJ1-5; TRBD1 aligns with 7 central bases. From the cysteine up to the phenylalanine, the CDR3 has a length of 16 residues. Solely the CDR3 DNA is kept, with 48 bases framed from the first base. The germline V gene sets CDR1 to MGHRA and CDR2 to YSYEKL. Relative to germline, V is missing 1 base and J is missing 6 bases, with 9 bases of the junction outside any gene match.